This TCR beta chain was found in a study of monozygotic twins with cystic fibrosis. Produced via immunoSEQ multiplex PCR; TCRdb's table is partial and in-frame only. The sample yields about 39,000 clones, 80% to 95% seen once. The CDR3 runs 14 residues. CDR1 is MGHRA, CDR2 YSYEKL, per germline. Trimming stripped 4 bases from V and 7 bases from J, with 14 bases between. What was sequenced was blood. The V and J genes are TRBV4-1 and TRBJ2-1; tentatively, D is TRBD1 (5 bases). This TCR derives from a boy between 2 and 10 years old with cystic fibrosis. CDR3 sequence: CASSPDGARNEQFF. DNA for the CDR3: TGCGCCAGCAGCCCCGATGGGGCTCGGAATGAGCAGTTCTTC.